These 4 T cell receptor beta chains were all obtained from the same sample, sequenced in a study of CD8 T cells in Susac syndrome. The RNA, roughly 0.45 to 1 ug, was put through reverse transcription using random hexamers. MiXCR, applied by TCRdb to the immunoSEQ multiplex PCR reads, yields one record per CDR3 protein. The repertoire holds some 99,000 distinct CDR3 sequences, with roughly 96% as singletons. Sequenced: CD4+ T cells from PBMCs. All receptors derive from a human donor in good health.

The CDR3 coding sequence is TGTGCCTGGAGTTCGGCAGGCAATTCACCCCTCCACTTT. Protein: CAWSSAGNSPLHF. V usage is TRBV30 and J usage is TRBJ1-6; D is undetermined. CDR3 length: 13 amino acids. V was pared by 2 bases and J by 7 bases, with 9 bases between. The germline CDR1 and CDR2 sequences are GTSNPN and SVGIG (reference sequence).

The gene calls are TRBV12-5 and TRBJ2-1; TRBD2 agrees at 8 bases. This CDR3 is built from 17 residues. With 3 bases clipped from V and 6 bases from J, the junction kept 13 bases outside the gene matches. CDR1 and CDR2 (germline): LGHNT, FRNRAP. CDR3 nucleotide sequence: TGTGCTAGTGGTTTCCTGAATCGACTAGCGCGGACCAATGAGCAGTTCTTC. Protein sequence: CASGFLNRLARTNEQFF.

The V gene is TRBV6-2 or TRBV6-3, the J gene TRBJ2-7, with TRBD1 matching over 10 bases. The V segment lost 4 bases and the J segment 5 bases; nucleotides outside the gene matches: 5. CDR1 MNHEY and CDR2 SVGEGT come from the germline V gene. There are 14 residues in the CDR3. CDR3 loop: CASSWGQGINEQYF. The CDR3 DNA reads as TGTGCCAGCAGTTGGGGACAGGGGATCAACGAGCAGTACTTC.

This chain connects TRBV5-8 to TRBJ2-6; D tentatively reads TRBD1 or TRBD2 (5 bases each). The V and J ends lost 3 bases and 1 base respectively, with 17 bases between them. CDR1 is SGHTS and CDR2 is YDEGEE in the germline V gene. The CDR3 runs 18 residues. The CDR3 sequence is CASSYLGRTVSGANVLTF. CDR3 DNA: TGTGCCAGCAGCTATCTGGGACGGACGGTTTCTGGGGCCAACGTCCTGACTTTC.